Below, 22 T cell receptor beta chains from the same sample are listed, as sequenced in a study of T-cell reconstitution after alpha-beta-depleted transplantation in children. Unique molecular identifiers were incorporated during preparation of the TCRbeta library. TCRdb recomputed calls from the PCR reads with MiXCR, one row per CDR3 protein. The sample records over 15,000 distinct CDR3 sequences, around 12% being singletons. The specimen comprised PBMCs, mostly from graft donor cells, sampled 180 days after TCRalphabeta/CD19-depleted stem cell transplant. The receptors stem from a boy in the first two years of life who had a stem cell transplant for Wiskott-Aldrich syndrome, so the T cells may come from the graft donor.

For this clonotype: A single base separates this from a much larger clone, so it may be a read error. This chain connects TRBV6-1 to TRBJ2-3; D is undetermined. This CDR3 contains 14 residues. Germline V lookup: CDR1 MNHNS, CDR2 SASEGT. CDR3 region: CASSDVLVIDTRYF. The CDR3 coding sequence is TGTGCCAGCAGTGACGTCCTAGTAATCGATACGCGGTATTTT.

This clonotype occurred a few times. The chain recombines TRBV24-1 with TRBJ1-4; TRBD1 agrees at 9 bases. V gave up 3 bases and J gave up 8 bases; unmatched junction bases: 6. CDR3 length: 15 amino acids. Germline CDR1 is KGHDR and CDR2 is SFDVKD. In DNA, the CDR3 is TGTGCCACCAGTGATCCGGGACAGGGTGACGAAAAACTGTTTTTT. It is translated as CATSDPGQGDEKLFF.

The rearrangement uses TRBV28 and TRBJ1-3; the D is unclear. The ends were cut back, 6 bases at V and 0 bases at J, with 12 bases in the middle. Looked up from germline, CDR1 is MDHEN and CDR2 is SYDVKM. The CDR3 contains 15 residues. CDR3 bases: TGTGCCAGCAGCCCCGGGTCGATCTCTGGAAACACCATATATTTT. Translated, it gives CASSPGSISGNTIYF.

The table lists this clonotype with a few counts. CDR3 nucleotide sequence: TGCGCCAGCAGCTTGGCAGAGGGGTCCTACAATGAGCAGTTCTTC. Translating it yields CASSLAEGSYNEQFF. J is TRBJ2-1 and V is TRBV5-1; D tentatively fits TRBD1 or TRBD2 (5 bases each). The V gene's germline CDR1 is SGHRS and CDR2 YFSETQ. Deletions cut 0 bases from V and 1 base from J, with 8 bases between. The CDR3 totals 15 residues.

The chain couples TRBV28 to TRBJ2-7; D may be TRBD1 (6 bases). CDR3 length: 15 residues. CDR1 MDHEN and CDR2 SYDVKM come from the germline V gene. The V and J ends lost 2 bases and 2 bases respectively, with 13 bases between them. CDR3 DNA: TGTGCCAGCAGTTTAGTCCAGGGGATCGCCTACGAGCAGTACTTC. This translates into CASSLVQGIAYEQYF.

To note about this clonotype: The junction and the germline gene differ at one end; a read error may be behind it. For the CDR3, the DNA is TGTGCCAGCAGCGGGGAGGGGAACAGTCAGTACTTC. It is translated as CASSGEGNSQYF. The chain couples TRBV9 to TRBJ2-4; 7 bases are shared with TRBD2. Germline CDR1 SGDLS, CDR2 YYNGEE. The CDR3 totals 12 residues.

The chain employs TRBV7-9 and TRBJ2-5; D may be TRBD1 (5 bases). Per germline, CDR1 SEHNR and CDR2 FQNEAQ (reference sequence). The CDR3 loop spans 13 amino acids. The V end lost 5 bases, the J end lost 5 bases, and 12 bases lay between the germline ends. This chain's CDR3 is CASSNRQWETQYF. DNA for the CDR3: TGTGCCAGCAGCAACAGGCAGTGGGAGACCCAGTACTTC.

CDR3 region: CASSSRDVGSNQPQHF. Here the CDR3 DNA reads TGTGCCAGCAGCTCCCGGGACGTCGGGAGCAATCAGCCCCAGCATTTT. The chain couples TRBV5-6 to TRBJ1-5, with D perhaps matching TRBD1 (5 bases). V shed 3 bases and J shed 1 base, with 14 bases lying between them. Germline V gene data show CDR1 as SGHDT and CDR2 as YYEEEE. The CDR3 is 16 amino acids.

This clonotype came up a few times. This chain joins TRBV5-1 and TRBJ2-1; maybe TRBD1 (6 bases). V was cut by 4 bases and J by 10 bases, with 21 bases left in between. Germline loops: CDR1 SGHRS, CDR2 YFSETQ. The CDR3 is 15 amino acids. CDR3 loop: CASSPGESGSLEQFF. The CDR3 coding sequence is TGCGCCAGCAGCCCAGGGGAAAGCGGTTCTTTAGAGCAGTTCTTC. Full variable domain (outside the CDR3, taken from reference TRBV5-1 and TRBJ2-1): KAGVTQTPRYLIKTRGQQVTLSCSPISGHRSVSWYQQTPGQGLQFLFEYFSETQRNKGNFPGRFSGRQFSNSRSEMNVSTLELGDSALYLCASSPGESGSLEQFFGPGTRLTVL.

V usage is TRBV20-1 and J usage is TRBJ1-5; 9 bases match TRBD1. This CDR3 spans 12 amino acids. V shed 6 bases and J 10 bases; nucleotides not matched to a gene: 7. Germline-derived CDR1 and CDR2 are DFQATT and SNEGSKA (reference sequence). In DNA form, the CDR3 reads TGCAGTGCCTGTCAAACAGGGGGCCCCCAGCATTTT. The encoded protein is CSACQTGGPQHF.

This clonotype has just a few counts. The gene calls are TRBV15 and TRBJ2-7, with 7 bases identical to TRBD2. Germline CDR1 is LNHNV and CDR2 is YYDKDF (reference sequence). The V and J ends lost 0 bases and 5 bases, in that order; junction bases with no gene match: 1. CDR3 length equals 13 residues. The CDR3 reads CATSREGRDEQYF. In nucleotides, the CDR3 is TGTGCCACCAGCAGAGAGGGGAGGGACGAGCAGTACTTC.

V is TRBV6-2 or TRBV6-3 and J is TRBJ2-5, with 10 positions matching TRBD2. The CDR3 is made up of 16 amino acids. Germline assignment: CDR1 MNHEY and CDR2 SVGEGT. With 6 bases clipped from V and 4 bases from J, the junction kept 11 bases outside the gene matches. The CDR3 is CASRSSGRAGAETQYF. CDR3 DNA: TGTGCCAGCAGAAGCAGCGGGAGGGCCGGTGCAGAGACCCAGTACTTC.

Ten or more counts support this clonotype. The CDR3 bases are TGCAGTGGAGGCCGGGGGGTCCTACCAGAGTTCTTC. It codes for CSGGRGVLPEFF. The chain is built from TRBV20-1 and TRBJ2-1, with 7 bases identical to TRBD2. V lost 7 bases to trimming and J lost 14 bases; unmatched junction nucleotides: 14. The CDR3 is made up of 12 amino acids. Germline CDR1 reads DFQATT; CDR2 reads SNEGSKA (reference sequence).

This clonotype was counted between two and nine times. J is TRBJ1-1 and V is TRBV4-1; no clear D gene. CDR1 is MGHRA, CDR2 YSYEKL, per germline. The CDR3 is 15 residues long. Between the trimmed V and J ends, which lost 0 bases and 2 bases, there was a span of 10 bases. The CDR3 region has the DNA TGCGCCAGCAGCCAAGAGGCAAAAAGTAACACTGAAGCTTTCTTT. It is translated as CASSQEAKSNTEAFF.

By share, this clonotype counts as medium-sized. The rearrangement uses TRBV6-5 and TRBJ2-7; 10 bases line up with TRBD1. Unmatched junction bases numbered 8, after V lost 6 bases and J lost 6 bases. This CDR3 has 14 residues. From germline, CDR1 is MNHEY and CDR2 SVGAGI. The CDR3 spells CASSARQGAGEQYF. The CDR3 bases are TGTGCCAGCAGCGCCCGACAGGGGGCAGGCGAGCAGTACTTC.

This clonotype was detected a few times. The CDR3 DNA reads TGTGCCAGTAATTTCGGCCTCTACCAAGAGACCCAGTACTTC. Protein sequence: CASNFGLYQETQYF. This rearrangement joins TRBV19 to TRBJ2-5; D not resolved. V was pared by 7 bases and J by 0 bases, with 12 bases between. The CDR3 sequence is 14 residues long. Germline loops: CDR1 LNHDA, CDR2 SQIVND (reference sequence).

The V call is TRBV5-1, the J call TRBJ2-3; perhaps TRBD1 as D (6 bases). Germline CDR1 is SGHRS and CDR2 is YFSETQ. The ends were cut back, 6 bases at V and 4 bases at J, with 27 bases in the middle. The length of the CDR3 is 18 residues. The CDR3 loop is CASTAYSGTPRFPDTQYF. The CDR3 region has the DNA TGCGCCAGCACCGCTTACTCCGGGACACCTAGATTTCCAGATACGCAGTATTTT.

This clonotype turned up a few times. The rearrangement links TRBV7-2 to TRBJ2-3; TRBD2 matches at 8 bases. The CDR3 is 16 amino acids. The germline V gene has CDR1 SGHTA and CDR2 FQGNSA. J gave up 5 bases and V 5 bases, and 12 bases lay outside the gene matches. DNA of the CDR3: TGTGCCAGCAGCCCGTCACATGCGCTAGCGGGAGATACGCAGTATTTT. As protein: CASSPSHALAGDTQYF.

In its sample, this clonotype was seen many times. The V gene is TRBV12-3 or TRBV12-4, the J gene TRBJ2-7, with a weak D call TRBD1 (6 bases). The V end was cut by 6 bases, the J end by 3 bases, with 12 bases between. The CDR3 loop spans 13 amino acids. The CDR3 loop reads CASSQGHFYEQYF. The DNA for the CDR3 is TGTGCCAGCAGCCAGGGACACTTCTACGAGCAGTACTTC.

This clonotype was detected ten times or more. The chain couples TRBV28 to TRBJ2-4; 9 bases fit TRBD1. Trimming cost V 6 bases and J 1 base; bases outside gene matches: 16. Looked up from germline, CDR1 is MDHEN and CDR2 is SYDVKM. The CDR3 loop spans 19 amino acids. The chain's CDR3 is CASSDTGTGTDRAKNIQYF. DNA of the CDR3: TGTGCCAGCAGCGATACCGGGACAGGGACGGACCGGGCCAAAAACATTCAGTACTTC.

This clonotype was detected only a few times. The chain combines TRBV5-1 with TRBJ2-3, with D tentatively TRBD2 (5 bases). The CDR3 runs to 15 residues. Trimming stripped 0 bases from V and 0 bases from J, with 8 bases between. Germline-derived CDR1 and CDR2 are SGHRS and YFSETQ. The CDR3 sequence is CASSLGRVSTDTQYF. Written as DNA, the CDR3 is TGCGCCAGCAGCTTGGGGCGGGTTAGCACAGATACGCAGTATTTT.

This sequence joins TRBV4-1 and TRBJ2-1; 10 positions agree with TRBD2. CDR1 is MGHRA and CDR2 is YSYEKL in the germline V gene. V trimming: 6 bases; J trimming: 4 bases; junction bases outside the gene matches: 6. The CDR3 extends over 15 amino acids. The CDR3 region has the DNA TGCGCCAGCAGGACCGGGACTAGCGTTTACAATGAGCAGTTCTTC. It is translated as CASRTGTSVYNEQFF.